This T cell receptor (beta chain) was sequenced for a study of T cells in Graves' hyperthyroidism and ophthalmopathy. Overall study: Peripheral blood was taken when the disease was first diagnosed, before any treatment began.

This clonotype came up a few times. J lost 5 bases, V lost 4 bases, and 2 bases had no gene match. Germline V gene sequence: CDR1 SGHRS, CDR2 YFSETQ. The CDR3 loop spans 13 amino acids. RNA transcripts gave rise to amplified TCR beta CDR3 regions. HTBI primers drove first-round RT-PCR of the TCR CDR3. TCRdb passed the multiplex PCR reads through MiXCR, listing each CDR3 protein once. There are about half a million distinct CDR3 sequences in the sample; approximately 24% occur only once, and 10% to 12% lies in the top ten. Material: blood. The V call is TRBV5-1, the J call TRBJ1-4; TRBD1 aligns across 7 bases. The receptor was derived from a woman aged 30 to 39 with Graves' ophthalmopathy. DNA for the CDR3: TGCGCCAGCAGCGCGGACAGGAATGAAAAACTGTTTTTT. This sequence encodes CASSADRNEKLFF.